This is a list of T cell receptor beta chains from one sample in a study of cytomegalovirus exposure and HLA in healthy donors. Clones were read by immunoSEQ multiplex PCR, and TCRdb kept only the in-frame ones, dropping some. The sample lists about 150,000 clones, 70% to 85% occurring once. Sequences were obtained from PBMCs. The receptors stem from a woman between 45 and 65 years old in good health and CMV-seropositive. Each CDR3 is given with its conserved first and last residue. A D gene is named only where the DNA matches it firmly. A row's size may be missing; if present it is once, few, many or a size class.

j_gene | d_gene | abundance | v_gene | CDR3aa | CDR3nt
TRBJ1-2 | TRBD1 | few | TRBV19 | CASRTGESYGYTF | TGTGCCAGTAGGACAGGGGAAAGCTATGGCTACACCTTC
TRBJ2-1 | TRBD1 | - | TRBV5-1 | CASTGTGSNEQFF | TGCGCCAGCACCGGGACAGGTTCCAATGAGCAGTTCTTC
TRBJ2-1 | TRBD2 | - | TRBV7-6 | CASSLLAGGPINEQFF | TGTGCCAGCAGCTTACTAGCGGGGGGGCCCATTAATGAGCAGTTCTTC
TRBJ1-2 | TRBD1 | - | TRBV6-1 | CASSEAVGQGGPYGYTF | TGTGCCAGCAGTGAAGCAGTGGGACAGGGCGGTCCCTATGGCTACACCTTC
TRBJ2-7 | - | once | TRBV11-2 | CASRRGTSYEQYF | TGTGCCAGCAGAAGGGGGACCTCCTACGAGCAGTACTTC
TRBJ1-1 | - | - | TRBV6-5 | CASSPPWGAEAFF | TGTGCCAGCAGTCCTCCTTGGGGGGCTGAAGCTTTCTTT
TRBJ1-1 | - | once | TRBV29-1 | CSVETGSGTEAFF | TGCAGCGTTGAGACAGGCAGCGGCACTGAAGCTTTCTTT
TRBJ2-3 | - | - | TRBV9 | CASSVSGTGGTDTQYF | TGTGCCAGCAGCGTTTCAGGGACTGGGGGCACAGATACGCAGTATTTT
TRBJ1-5 | - | - | TRBV15 | CATSGRQKVRPQHF | TGTGCCACCAGCGGGCGTCAGAAAGTCCGGCCCCAGCATTTT
TRBJ2-3 | TRBD2 | - | TRBV27 | CASSLGGGGASDTQYF | TGTGCCAGCAGTTTAGGGGGCGGGGGGGCGTCGGATACGCAGTATTTT
TRBJ2-3 | TRBD2 | - | TRBV4-3 | CASNGGGPTDTQYF | TGCGCCAGCAACGGCGGGGGTCCCACAGATACGCAGTATTTT
TRBJ1-4 | TRBD1 | - | TRBV5-1 | CASSSQGTGQEKLFF | TGCGCCAGCAGCTCCCAAGGGACAGGGCAGGAAAAACTGTTTTTT
TRBJ2-5 | - | - | TRBV7-2 | CASSLGGGLETQYF | TGTGCCAGCAGCTTAGGCGGGGGCTTAGAGACCCAGTACTTC
TRBJ2-3 | - | - | TRBV11-2 | CASSLGAQDTQYF | TGTGCCAGCAGCTTAGGGGCCCAGGATACGCAGTATTTT
TRBJ1-2 | - | - | TRBV7-8 | CASSLSQYSYGYTF | TGTGCCAGCAGCTTATCCCAGTATTCCTATGGCTACACCTTC
TRBJ1-4 | - | - | TRBV6-1 | CASSEVGGTDEKLFF | TGTGCCAGCAGTGAAGTTGGGGGGACGGATGAAAAACTGTTTTTT
TRBJ1-5 | TRBD1 | - | TRBV27 | CASSLGQGAQPQHF | TGTGCCAGCAGTTTGGGACAGGGGGCCCAGCCCCAGCATTTT
TRBJ2-7 | - | - | TRBV7-2 | CASSDPRVPHYEQYF | TGTGCCAGCAGCGACCCCAGGGTCCCCCACTACGAGCAGTACTTC
TRBJ2-7 | TRBD1 | - | TRBV6-1 | CASSEQGAIDEQYF | TGTGCCAGCAGTGAACAGGGGGCGATCGACGAGCAGTACTTC
TRBJ1-6 | - | - | TRBV7-9 | CASSLAGQGSPLHF | TGTGCCAGCAGCTTAGCAGGGCAGGGTTCACCCCTCCACTTT
TRBJ1-1 | - | - | TRBV30 | CAWSVNLGGATEAFF | TGTGCCTGGAGTGTGAATTTAGGGGGGGCCACTGAAGCTTTCTTT
TRBJ1-4 | - | - | TRBV18 | CASSQSQNEKLFF | TGTGCCAGCTCACAATCACAAAATGAAAAACTGTTTTTT
TRBJ2-7 | TRBD1 | - | TRBV5-1 | CASSATGTGAEQYF | TGCGCCAGCAGCGCCACCGGGACAGGGGCTGAACAGTACTTC
TRBJ2-1 | - | - | TRBV29-1 | CSAMHRQGSNEQLF | TGCAGCGCAATGCATCGGCAGGGGTCCAATGAGCAGCTCTTC
TRBJ1-1 | - | - | TRBV15 | CATSGRDWGPEAFF | TGTGCCACCAGCGGCCGGGACTGGGGACCTGAAGCTTTCTTT
TRBJ1-1 | - | - | TRBV7-8 | CASSLRGVGGYSDAGTEAFF | TGTGCCAGCAGCTTACGGGGGGTGGGGGGCTATTCGGATGCGGGGACTGAAGCTTTCTTT
TRBJ2-3 | - | - | TRBV15 | CATTPNGMGGPYTDTQYF | TGTGCCACCACCCCAAACGGAATGGGGGGGCCGTACACAGATACGCAGTATTTT
TRBJ1-1 | - | - | TRBV5-1 | CASSLERVNTEAFF | TGCGCCAGCAGCTTGGAGCGGGTGAACACTGAAGCTTTCTTT
TRBJ1-2 | - | - | TRBV2 | CASSQDGLPLWGYTF | TGTGCCAGCAGTCAGGACGGACTGCCGCTATGGGGCTACACCTTC
TRBJ1-1 | - | - | TRBV10-3 | CAIRSEPGTEAFF | TGTGCCATCAGGTCTGAACCGGGGACTGAAGCTTTCTTT
TRBJ2-5 | TRBD1 | - | TRBV5-1 | CASSFPGGQETQYF | TGCGCCAGCAGCTTTCCAGGGGGTCAAGAGACCCAGTACTTC
TRBJ2-7 | - | once | TRBV5-4 | CASSLNSVLEQYF | TGTGCCAGCAGCTTAAACAGTGTTCTGGAGCAGTACTTC
TRBJ2-7 | - | - | TRBV15 | CATSDEGLLSTYEQYF | TGTGCCACCAGCGACGAGGGCCTACTTTCAACCTACGAGCAGTACTTC
TRBJ1-2 | TRBD1 | - | TRBV6-1 | CASSEHMTGGLGYTF | TGTGCCAGCAGTGAACATATGACAGGGGGCTTAGGCTACACCTTC
TRBJ2-2 | - | - | TRBV5-6 | CASSLVSAGELFF | TGTGCCAGCAGCTTGGTTTCAGCCGGGGAGCTGTTTTTT
TRBJ2-3 | - | few | TRBV9 | CASTGGGFTDTQYF | TGTGCCAGCACCGGCGGTGGGTTCACAGATACGCAGTATTTT
TRBJ1-6 | TRBD1 | - | TRBV7-4 | CASSLRGAGQDPYNSPLHF | TGTGCCAGCAGCTTACGAGGGGCGGGACAGGATCCCTATAATTCACCCCTCCACTTT
TRBJ2-1 | - | - | TRBV18 | CASSPRMDSLDYNEQFF | TGTGCCAGCTCACCGCGAATGGACAGTCTCGACTACAATGAGCAGTTCTTC
TRBJ1-5 | TRBD1 | - | TRBV25-1 | CASSEYHQTGDQPQHF | TGTGCCAGCAGTGAATATCACCAAACAGGGGATCAGCCCCAGCATTTT
TRBJ2-1 | TRBD2 | - | TRBV4-1 | CASSQVRTSRNEQFF | TGCGCCAGCAGCCAAGTGCGGACTAGTCGCAATGAGCAGTTCTTC
TRBJ2-7 | TRBD1 | many | TRBV5-4 | CASSQRQGAGVEQYF | TGTGCCAGCAGCCAAAGACAGGGGGCCGGGGTCGAGCAGTACTTC
TRBJ1-4 | TRBD1 | - | TRBV30 | CAWSGGPTGTTNEKLFF | TGTGCCTGGAGTGGTGGGCCGACAGGGACAACTAATGAAAAACTGTTTTTT
TRBJ2-2 | - | - | TRBV6-1 | CASTGRTRTGELFF | TGTGCCAGCACAGGTCGAACTAGAACCGGGGAGCTGTTTTTT
TRBJ1-1 | - | - | TRBV2 | CASRGGPFFF | TGTGCCAGCAGGGGCGGGCCCTTTTTCTTT
TRBJ2-3 | TRBD2 | - | TRBV9 | CASSASGDGGTQYF | TGTGCCAGCAGCGCTAGCGGGGATGGGGGTACGCAGTATTTT
TRBJ1-1 | - | - | TRBV10-2 | CASSPQGVTEAFF | TGCGCCAGCAGTCCTCAAGGGGTCACTGAAGCTTTCTTT
TRBJ2-3 | - | - | TRBV6-1 | CASSVKLGVDTQYF | TGTGCCAGCAGTGTGAAACTGGGCGTAGATACGCAGTATTTT
TRBJ1-2 | - | - | TRBV7-8 | CASSLVHRDYGYTF | TGTGCCAGCAGCTTAGTGCACAGGGACTATGGCTACACCTTC
TRBJ2-2 | - | - | TRBV7-9 | CASSRPWDLGVGELFF | TGTGCCAGCAGCCGACCTTGGGATTTAGGGGTCGGGGAGCTGTTTTTT
TRBJ2-6 | - | - | TRBV5-8 | CASSLAGYGANVLTF | TGTGCCAGCAGCTTGGCCGGGTACGGGGCCAACGTCCTGACTTTC
TRBJ1-6 | - | - | TRBV2 | CASSAGIAYNSPLHF | TGTGCCAGCAGTGCGGGGATCGCCTATAATTCACCCCTCCACTTT
TRBJ2-1 | TRBD2 | - | TRBV7-8 | CASSSGLGLAGSSSYNEQFF | TGTGCCAGCAGCTCGGGGCTGGGACTAGCGGGGTCGAGCTCCTACAATGAGCAGTTCTTC
TRBJ1-2 | - | - | TRBV5-1 | CASSFQGGVSTF | TGCGCCAGCAGCTTTCAAGGAGGGGTTAGTACCTTC
TRBJ2-7 | TRBD1 | once | TRBV7-6 | CASSFTGGTGLSEQYF | TGTGCCAGCAGCTTTACTGGCGGGACAGGGTTAAGCGAGCAGTACTTC
TRBJ2-5 | - | - | TRBV4-3 | CASSQDRVSGFAETQYF | TGCGCCAGCAGCCAAGATCGGGTTTCGGGGTTCGCGGAGACCCAGTACTTC
TRBJ2-1 | - | - | TRBV7-7 | CASSLLGHSRGSYNEQFF | TGTGCCAGCAGCCTCCTGGGACATTCCAGGGGAAGCTACAATGAGCAGTTCTTC
TRBJ1-4 | TRBD1 | - | TRBV5-5 | CASSQQGLGEKLFF | TGTGCCAGCAGCCAACAGGGGCTTGGTGAAAAACTGTTTTTT
TRBJ1-6 | TRBD1 | - | TRBV6-5 | CASSYGDREISPLHF | TGTGCCAGCAGCTACGGGGACAGGGAGATTTCACCCCTCCACTTT